This T cell receptor (beta chain) was retrieved from a study of cytomegalovirus exposure and HLA in healthy donors. Germline V lookup: CDR1 MDHEN, CDR2 SYDVKM. The CDR3 is made up of 17 amino acids. Trimming at V came to 5 bases and at J to 2 bases, leaving 10 bases not matched to a gene. Generated by immunoSEQ multiplex PCR, the TCRdb table keeps only in-frame clones and is missing some. The table shows around 300,000 clones, with approximately 90% occurring only once. This sequence was found in a woman younger than 30 in good health and CMV-seronegative. Sequenced: PBMCs. The chain joins TRBV28 to TRBJ2-2; TRBD1 aligns across 8 bases. CDR3 coding DNA: TGTGCCAGCAGTATCCCGGGACAGGTGACCAACACCGGGGAGCTGTTTTTT. This codes for CASSIPGQVTNTGELFF.